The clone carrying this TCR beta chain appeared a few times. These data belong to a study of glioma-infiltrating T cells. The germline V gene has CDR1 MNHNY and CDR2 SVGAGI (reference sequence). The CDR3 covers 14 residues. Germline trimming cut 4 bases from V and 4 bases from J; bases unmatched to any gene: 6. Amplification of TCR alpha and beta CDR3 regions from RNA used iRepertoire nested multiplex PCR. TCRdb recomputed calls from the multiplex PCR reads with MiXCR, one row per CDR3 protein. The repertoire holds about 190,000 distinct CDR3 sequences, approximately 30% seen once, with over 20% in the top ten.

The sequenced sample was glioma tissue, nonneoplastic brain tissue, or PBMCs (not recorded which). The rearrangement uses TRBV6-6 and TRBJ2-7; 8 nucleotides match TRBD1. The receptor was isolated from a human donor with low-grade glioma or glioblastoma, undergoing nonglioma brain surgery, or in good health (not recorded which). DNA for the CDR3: TGTGCCAGCAGTTCGTGGACAGGGACTTACGAGCAGTACTTC. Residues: CASSSWTGTYEQYF.